A selection of T cell receptor beta chains follows, all from one sample in a study of cytomegalovirus exposure and HLA in healthy donors. Some clones are missing from TCRdb's copy, which holds only in-frame ones; the method was immunoSEQ multiplex PCR. The table has approximately 120,000 clones, about four fifths seen once. Sequenced: PBMCs. All receptors derive from a man in his forties in good health and CMV-seronegative. Both conserved end residues are part of each CDR3. Fields, in order: clone size, V gene, D gene, J gene, CDR3 protein, CDR3 DNA. The D gene is left open where the match is weak. For some rows the clone size is stated as once, few or many, or as a class when expanded; others skip it.

clone size: NA; V gene: TRBV2; D gene: TRBD2; J gene: TRBJ2-6; CDR3 protein: CASSLIGGGGPSGANVLTF; CDR3 DNA: TGTGCCAGCAGTCTCATCGGCGGGGGGGGCCCCTCTGGGGCCAACGTCCTGACTTTC
clone size: NA; V gene: TRBV6-6; D gene: NA; J gene: TRBJ1-1; CDR3 protein: CASSYLGTTEAFF; CDR3 DNA: TGTGCCAGCAGTTACTTGGGGACTACTGAAGCTTTCTTT
clone size: NA; V gene: TRBV5-1; D gene: NA; J gene: TRBJ1-6; CDR3 protein: CASSPTSREGSPLHF; CDR3 DNA: TGCGCCAGCAGCCCCACCTCCAGGGAAGGTTCACCCCTCCACTTT
clone size: NA; V gene: TRBV6-5; D gene: NA; J gene: TRBJ1-2; CDR3 protein: CASTKLSGTNGYTF; CDR3 DNA: TGTGCCAGCACTAAGCTTTCAGGGACAAATGGCTACACCTTC
clone size: NA; V gene: TRBV7-8; D gene: NA; J gene: TRBJ1-1; CDR3 protein: CASSFLNLNTEAFF; CDR3 DNA: TGTGCCAGCAGCTTTCTTAATCTGAACACTGAAGCTTTCTTT
clone size: NA; V gene: TRBV7-9; D gene: NA; J gene: TRBJ1-2; CDR3 protein: CASSDLQEDGYTF; CDR3 DNA: TGTGCCAGCAGCGACCTCCAAGAGGATGGCTACACCTTC
clone size: few; V gene: TRBV6-5; D gene: NA; J gene: TRBJ1-2; CDR3 protein: CASSYSMAGGRNGYTF; CDR3 DNA: TGTGCCAGCAGTTACTCGATGGCCGGGGGGAGGAATGGCTACACCTTC
clone size: NA; V gene: TRBV18; D gene: NA; J gene: TRBJ2-2; CDR3 protein: CASSPLQSELFF; CDR3 DNA: TGTGCCAGCTCACCACTACAATCCGAGCTGTTTTTT
clone size: NA; V gene: TRBV5-4; D gene: TRBD1; J gene: TRBJ1-1; CDR3 protein: CASTQGGAGNTEAFF; CDR3 DNA: TGTGCCAGCACCCAAGGGGGCGCGGGGAACACTGAAGCTTTCTTT
clone size: medium-sized; V gene: TRBV2; D gene: NA; J gene: TRBJ2-6; CDR3 protein: CARQDASGANVLTF; CDR3 DNA: TGTGCCAGACAGGATGCCTCTGGGGCCAACGTCCTGACTTTC
clone size: NA; V gene: TRBV10-3; D gene: NA; J gene: TRBJ1-2; CDR3 protein: CAISDVTAANYGYTF; CDR3 DNA: TGTGCCATCAGTGACGTAACAGCAGCTAACTATGGCTACACCTTC
clone size: NA; V gene: TRBV13; D gene: TRBD2; J gene: TRBJ2-1; CDR3 protein: CASSYTALAGGTYNEQFF; CDR3 DNA: TGTGCCAGCAGTTACACCGCACTAGCGGGGGGCACCTACAATGAGCAGTTCTTC
clone size: few; V gene: TRBV9; D gene: NA; J gene: TRBJ1-3; CDR3 protein: CASSAVTGRGGYTIYF; CDR3 DNA: TGTGCCAGCAGCGCCGTAACAGGTCGTGGTGGTTACACCATATATTTT
clone size: NA; V gene: TRBV28; D gene: NA; J gene: TRBJ1-1; CDR3 protein: CAISKKTGVMNTEAFF; CDR3 DNA: TGTGCCATCTCCAAAAAGACAGGAGTCATGAACACTGAAGCTTTCTTT
clone size: few; V gene: TRBV27; D gene: NA; J gene: TRBJ1-1; CDR3 protein: CASSSSRVNTEAFF; CDR3 DNA: TGTGCCAGCAGTTCGAGCCGGGTGAACACTGAAGCTTTCTTT
clone size: NA; V gene: TRBV7-3; D gene: TRBD2; J gene: TRBJ2-1; CDR3 protein: CASSFLSGGAYEQFF; CDR3 DNA: TGTGCCAGCAGCTTTCTCAGCGGGGGGGCCTATGAGCAGTTCTTC
clone size: NA; V gene: TRBV10-3; D gene: TRBD2; J gene: TRBJ2-2; CDR3 protein: CAISSSERGAAGELFF; CDR3 DNA: TGTGCCATCAGCAGCTCCGAGCGGGGGGCGGCCGGGGAGCTGTTTTTT